This T cell receptor (beta chain) was profiled in a study of neurological immune-mediated disorders. A 10-nucleotide random UMI tagged transcripts in template-switch 5'RACE cDNA synthesis. TCRdb re-derived calls from the 5' RACE reads in MiXCR, one entry per CDR3 protein. The sample includes around 69,000 distinct CDR3 sequences, 10% of them seen just once. Germline V gives CDR1 MNHEY, CDR2 SMNVEV (reference sequence). Trimming cost V 3 bases and J 5 bases, with 3 bases left between them. This CDR3 contains 11 residues. Time point specified: longitudinal time-point 1 (baseline). The unsorted libraries originated from 2 million PBMCs kept at -80 C. This clonotype was found many times. What it binds is unknown. Points from the study as a whole: The most TCR clonal expansion was seen in HTLV-1-associated myelopathy, and the least was seen in multiple sclerosis, which fell below healthy controls.

This TCR derives from a man aged 25-40 years in good health. The rearrangement links TRBV27 to TRBJ2-3; D not certain. The sample taken for sequencing was PBMCs. CDR3 DNA sequence: TGTGCCAGCAGTTTCCTAGATACGCAGTATTTT. It yields the protein CASSFLDTQYF.